The clone carrying this TCR beta chain appeared a few times. The CDR3 covers 13 residues. The germline V gene encodes CDR1 MNHEY and CDR2 SMNVEV (reference sequence). V shed 7 bases and J shed 4 bases, with 13 bases lying between them. Clinical Activity Scores of at least 3, NOSPECS grades of at least 4 and durations under 3 months characterized ophthalmopathy patients. Uncontrolled infection, other autoimmune disease, pregnancy and lactation each barred patients from inclusion. Diagnoses were made from clinical symptoms, serum measures (thyroxine and TRAb), thyroid ultrasound and orbital computed tomography. Amplified TCR beta CDR3 regions came from RNA transcripts. When the TCR CDR3 underwent first-round RT-PCR, the HTBI primer set was used. A single record per CDR3 protein comes from TCRdb applying MiXCR to the multiplex PCR reads. This sample has about 600,000 distinct CDR3 sequences, with roughly 15% found just once.

This entry is derived from a study of T cells in Graves' hyperthyroidism and ophthalmopathy. Across the study: Peripheral blood samples were taken at initial diagnosis, prior to any treatment.

V usage is TRBV27 and J usage is TRBJ1-2; no clear D. The material sequenced was blood. The source of this sequence is a woman aged 50 to 60 with Graves' ophthalmopathy. CDR3 residues: CASTGGRSYGYTF. The CDR3 DNA is TGTGCCAGCACCGGCGGTAGGAGCTATGGCTACACCTTC.